The 27 T cell receptor beta chains in this list originate from one sample, sequenced in a study of blood T cell repertoires in COVID-19. Some clones are missing from TCRdb's copy, which holds only in-frame ones; the method was immunoSEQ multiplex PCR. In the table there are around 94,000 clones, 84% of which are singletons. The specimen was peripheral blood. Every receptor here comes from a man aged 35 to 55 with active or convalescent COVID-19.

This chain links TRBV7-9 with TRBJ1-6, with D possibly TRBD1 on 6 matching bases. The germline V gene has CDR1 SEHNR and CDR2 FQNEAQ (reference sequence). Trimming left V 1 base short and J 10 bases short, with 11 bases between. The CDR3 consists of 14 residues. CDR3 amino acids: CASSLEGVRSPLHF. The CDR3 DNA sequence: TGTGCCAGCAGCTTAGAGGGGGTTCGGTCACCCCTCCACTTT.

The table lists this clone with a count of one. This chain links TRBV29-1 with TRBJ2-7; 10 bases fit TRBD1. Unmatched junction bases numbered 8, after V lost 7 bases and J lost 5 bases. The CDR3 length is 13 residues. The germline V gene encodes CDR1 SQVTM and CDR2 ANQGSEA. CDR3 region: CSAWTGGDNEQYF. CDR3 nucleotides: TGCAGCGCTTGGACAGGGGGAGACAACGAGCAGTACTTC.

This clone came up once. The V and J genes are TRBV5-4 and TRBJ2-7; D possibly corresponds to TRBD2 (6 bases). Per the germline V gene, CDR1 is SGHNT and CDR2 is YYREEE (reference sequence). Trimming left V 4 bases short and J 4 bases short, with 15 bases between. CDR3 length: 14 amino acids. CDR3 sequence reads: CASSAAAGSYEQYF. In DNA, the CDR3 is TGTGCCAGCAGCGCAGCCGCGGGGTCATACGAGCAGTACTTC.

The chain recombines TRBV27 with TRBJ1-1; D not certain. Trimming cost V 10 bases and J 4 bases, with 16 bases left between them. Looked up from germline, CDR1 is MNHEY and CDR2 is SMNVEV (reference sequence). The CDR3 length is 13 residues. In DNA, the CDR3 is TGTGCCACCCGGCGGAACCGGGGCACTGAAGCTTTCTTT. Translated, it gives CATRRNRGTEAFF.

The chain has TRBV3-1 (or the pseudogene TRBV3-2) and TRBJ2-7; no definite D call. The CDR3 totals 14 residues. V lost 0 bases, J lost 0 bases, and 6 bases lay in between. Per germline, CDR1 LGHDT and CDR2 YNNKEL (reference sequence). CDR3 in amino acids: CASSQDHTSYEQYF. CDR3 nucleotide sequence: TGTGCCAGCAGCCAAGATCACACCTCCTACGAGCAGTACTTC.

This clone was seen only a few times. This chain connects TRBV18 to TRBJ1-2, with 9 bases identical to TRBD1. This CDR3 is built from 16 residues. Germline loops: CDR1 KGHSH, CDR2 LQKENI. The trim removed 3 bases at V and 0 bases at J, leaving 5 bases unmatched. The CDR3 DNA sequence: TGTGCCAGCTCACCGCCGGGGACAGGGTCTAACTATGGCTACACCTTC. This codes for CASSPPGTGSNYGYTF.

This clone was detected only once. The chain carries TRBV6-6 and TRBJ2-5, with D perhaps TRBD2 (5 bases). Germline V gene sequence: CDR1 MNHNY, CDR2 SVGAGI (reference sequence). The CDR3 runs to 11 residues. V was shortened by 8 bases and J by 3 bases, with 7 bases between the two germline ends. CDR3 nucleotide sequence: TGTGCCAGCTCCGGGGAAGAGACCCAGTACTTC. The encoded protein is CASSGEETQYF.

The chain recombines TRBV27 with TRBJ1-2; TRBD1 matches 9 bases. The CDR3 covers 15 residues. The V gene end was trimmed by 3 bases and the J gene end by 3 bases; junction bases not matched to a gene: 5. Germline CDR1 reads MNHEY; CDR2 reads SMNVEV (reference sequence). The CDR3 sequence is CASSFDRGGDYGYTF. CDR3 sequence (DNA): TGTGCCAGCAGTTTCGACAGGGGGGGCGACTATGGCTACACCTTC.

The sample holds one count of this clone. V gene TRBV5-1 combines with J gene TRBJ2-5; D may be TRBD2 (6 bases). Germline assignment: CDR1 SGHRS and CDR2 YFSETQ. This CDR3 has 13 amino acids. V was cut by 5 bases and J by 5 bases, with 13 bases left in between. DNA of the CDR3: TGCGCCAGCAGTCCCGGGGGTGGCGAGACCCAGTACTTC. Translating gives CASSPGGGETQYF.

The V gene is TRBV6-1, the J gene TRBJ1-1, with D perhaps matching TRBD1 (6 bases). The CDR3 runs 16 residues. The germline gives CDR1 MNHNS, CDR2 SASEGT. The V and J ends lost 2 bases and 0 bases respectively, with 13 bases between them. The DNA of the CDR3 is TGTGCCAGCAGTGAACCCCTCGGGACACTGAACACTGAAGCTTTCTTT. This codes for CASSEPLGTLNTEAFF.

This clone was seen once. The chain has TRBV12-5 and TRBJ2-7; possibly TRBD1 for D (6 bases). The CDR3 length is 14 residues. Germline-derived CDR1 and CDR2 are LGHNT and FRNRAP. V lost 5 bases, J lost 1 base, and 12 bases lay in between. As DNA, the CDR3 is TGTGCTAGTGGTCAGACAGGACCTTCCTACGAGCAGTACTTC. Translating it yields CASGQTGPSYEQYF.

This clone was recorded once. The rearrangement links TRBV7-2 to TRBJ1-6; D perhaps matches TRBD1 (6 bases). This CDR3 region has 14 residues. Between the trimmed V and J ends, which lost 5 bases and 6 bases, there was a span of 11 bases. Germline CDR1 and CDR2: SGHTA and FQGNSA. CDR3: CASSLGQTNSPLHF. CDR3 DNA sequence: TGTGCCAGCAGCCTCGGACAGACTAATTCACCCCTCCACTTT. Drawing the rest from reference TRBV7-2 and TRBJ1-6, the complete variable domain is GAGVSQSPSNKVTEKGKDVELRCDPISGHTALYWYRQSLGQGLEFLIYFQGNSAPDKSGLPSDRFSAERTGGSVSTLTIQRTQQEDSAVYLCASSLGQTNSPLHFGNGTRLTVT.

The chain has TRBV27 and TRBJ2-2; 10 nucleotides line up with TRBD2. V trimming: 1 base; J trimming: 5 bases; junction bases outside the gene matches: 4. This CDR3 is 16 amino acids long. CDR1 and CDR2 (germline): MNHEY, SMNVEV (reference sequence). CDR3 coding DNA: TGTGCCAGCAGTTTATATTTACTAGCGGGGACCGGGGAGCTGTTTTTT. Amino acid sequence: CASSLYLLAGTGELFF.

This chain joins TRBV10-3 and TRBJ2-5, with TRBD2 as a possible D gene (5 bases). The CDR3 spans 12 residues. V shed 6 bases and J shed 2 bases, with 7 bases lying between them. Germline lookup yields CDR1 ENHRY and CDR2 SYGVKD. The CDR3 coding sequence is TGTGCCATCAGGACTACTCAAGAGACCCAGTACTTC. It yields the protein CAIRTTQETQYF.

This clone was recorded only once. V and J are TRBV6-2 or TRBV6-3 and TRBJ2-2; no definite D call. V was shortened by 5 bases and J by 6 bases, with 16 bases between the two germline ends. From germline, CDR1 is MNHEY and CDR2 SVGEGT. This CDR3 spans 15 amino acids. CDR3 bases: TGTGCCAGCAGTCGCCTCACTATCCTCGCCGGGGAGCTGTTTTTT. Its protein product is CASSRLTILAGELFF.

The chain joins TRBV19 to TRBJ1-6, with 7 bases lining up with TRBD1. Germline values: CDR1 LNHDA, CDR2 SQIVND (reference sequence). CDR3 length: 14 residues. V lost 5 bases, J lost 5 bases, and 3 bases stayed unmatched. The CDR3 loop reads CASSPGTDNSPLHF. Here the CDR3 DNA reads TGTGCCAGTAGTCCCGGGACAGATAATTCACCCCTCCACTTT.

The chain joins TRBV4-3 to TRBJ1-2; 9 bases map to TRBD1. J was trimmed by 0 bases and V by 5 bases; bases with no gene match: 10. Germline V lookup: CDR1 LGHNA, CDR2 YSLEER. This CDR3 has 17 amino acids. In DNA form, the CDR3 reads TGCGCCAGCAGCAGCGCCACAGGGGGCCAAGCTAACTATGGCTACACCTTC. It encodes CASSSATGGQANYGYTF.

The gene calls are TRBV29-1 and TRBJ1-1; D is ambiguous. CDR3 length equals 12 residues. CDR1 is SQVTM, CDR2 ANQGSEA, per germline. Trimming shortened V by 8 bases and J by 4 bases, and 14 bases separated the two germline ends. The CDR3 sequence: CSSSVTGTEAFF. Written as DNA, the CDR3 is TGCAGCTCCTCCGTTACGGGCACTGAAGCTTTCTTT.

The chain has TRBV29-1 and TRBJ1-2; no clear D gene. The ends were cut back, 6 bases at V and 2 bases at J, with 13 bases in the middle. The CDR3 length is 13 residues. Germline V gene data show CDR1 as SQVTM and CDR2 as ANQGSEA. CDR3 sequence (DNA): TGCAGCGTGAAGGAGGGCTTGAACTATGGCTACACCTTC. Translation: CSVKEGLNYGYTF.

V is TRBV14 and J is TRBJ2-2, with D perhaps matching TRBD1 (5 bases). Germline V gene sequence: CDR1 SGHDN, CDR2 FVKESK. The V gene lost 2 bases and the J gene lost 2 bases, with 12 bases spanning the gap. The CDR3 runs 16 residues. The DNA of the CDR3 is TGTGCCAGCAGCCAAACCAGGACATCTAACACCGGGGAGCTGTTTTTT. It translates to CASSQTRTSNTGELFF.

This clone was detected once. V is TRBV18 and J is TRBJ2-3, with D perhaps matching TRBD2 (6 bases). This CDR3 is 13 amino acids long. V was shortened by 3 bases and J by 4 bases, with 8 bases between the two germline ends. Germline values: CDR1 KGHSH, CDR2 LQKENI. CDR3 protein: CASSPPGADTQYF. The CDR3 DNA reads as TGTGCCAGCTCACCGCCGGGGGCAGATACGCAGTATTTT.

The chain has TRBV25-1 and TRBJ1-6; D remains ambiguous. The V and J ends lost 4 bases and 14 bases respectively, with 6 bases between them. Germline V CDR1 and CDR2: MGHDK, SYGVNS. The CDR3 totals 10 residues. CDR3 DNA sequence: TGTGCCAGCAGTGGTGCTACCCTCCACTTT. This codes for CASSGATLHF.

The chain combines TRBV18 with TRBJ1-5; D not resolved. This CDR3 has 14 amino acids. V lost 6 bases, J lost 0 bases, and 9 bases lay in between. The germline V gene encodes CDR1 KGHSH and CDR2 LQKENI. This CDR3 is CASSTSYSNQPQHF. In DNA, the CDR3 is TGTGCCAGCTCTACAAGTTATAGCAATCAGCCCCAGCATTTT.

The rearrangement joins TRBV7-2 to TRBJ1-5, with 7 bases that match TRBD1. The CDR3 is 15 residues long. Germline-derived CDR1 and CDR2 are SGHTA and FQGNSA. V lost 0 bases, J lost 8 bases, and 7 bases stayed unmatched. The CDR3 sequence is CASSLAPDRLEPQHF. CDR3 nucleotides: TGTGCCAGCAGCTTAGCTCCGGACAGGTTGGAGCCCCAGCATTTT.

The chain joins TRBV11-1 to TRBJ1-2; D unresolved. Germline assignment: CDR1 SGHAT and CDR2 FQDESV (reference sequence). V shed 7 bases and J shed 2 bases, with 17 bases lying between them. CDR3 length: 15 residues. This CDR3 reads CASTPIPGLNYGYTF. The CDR3 DNA reads as TGTGCCAGCACTCCTATACCAGGCTTGAACTATGGCTACACCTTC.

V is TRBV4-2 and J is TRBJ1-1; TRBD1 aligns across 7 bases. V was pared by 0 bases and J by 0 bases, with 7 bases of the junction left unmatched. Germline assignment: CDR1 LGHNA and CDR2 YNFKEQ. This CDR3 is 17 amino acids long. The CDR3 sequence is CASSQERQGGMNTEAFF. CDR3 bases: TGTGCCAGCAGCCAAGAGAGGCAGGGGGGAATGAACACTGAAGCTTTCTTT.

The chain is built from TRBV9 and TRBJ2-5; a weak D match, TRBD2 (5 bases). The CDR3 extends over 14 amino acids. With 4 bases removed from V and 4 bases from J, the gap between germline ends came to 14 bases. Germline V gene sequence: CDR1 SGDLS, CDR2 YYNGEE. CDR3 DNA sequence: TGTGCCAGCAGCCCAAGGAGAGGGTCAGAGACCCAGTACTTC. Residues: CASSPRRGSETQYF.